What follows are 30 T cell receptor beta chains derived from one specimen sequenced in a study of cytomegalovirus exposure and HLA in healthy donors. The PCR was carried out with 60 Vbeta primers and 13 Jbeta primers. Only in-frame clones appear in the TCRdb table, and some are missing; sequencing was by immunoSEQ multiplex PCR. The sample lists 100,000 to 150,000 clones, over 65% occurring once. Sequencing was performed on PBMCs. These receptor sequences come from a man aged 25 to 40 in good health and CMV-seronegative.

This sequence joins TRBV4-2 and TRBJ1-4, with a weak D call TRBD1 (5 bases). Trimming shortened V by 0 bases and J by 8 bases, and 13 bases separated the two germline ends. Germline V gene data show CDR1 as LGHNA and CDR2 as YNFKEQ. This CDR3 contains 15 residues. CDR3 sequence reads: CASSQEGGRGEKLFF. The CDR3 DNA reads as TGTGCCAGCAGCCAAGAGGGGGGACGTGGCGAAAAACTGTTTTTT.

The chain is built from TRBV5-4 and TRBJ2-1, with 12 nucleotides matching TRBD1. CDR1 is SGHNT and CDR2 is YYREEE in the germline V gene (reference sequence). The CDR3 is 14 amino acids. With V trimmed by 0 bases and J by 10 bases, 2 bases remained unmatched. CDR3 amino acids: CASSLAGTGGEQFF. The CDR3 region has the DNA TGTGCCAGCAGCTTGGCCGGGACAGGGGGCGAGCAGTTCTTC.

The chain recombines TRBV6-1 with TRBJ1-6, with 10 bases identical to TRBD1. The CDR3 has 14 residues. CDR1 is MNHNS and CDR2 is SASEGT in the germline V gene. With V trimmed by 6 bases and J by 10 bases, 6 bases remained unmatched. Written as DNA, the CDR3 is TGTGCCAGCAGCTGGACAGGGGGTTGGTCACCCCTCCACTTT. This codes for CASSWTGGWSPLHF.

The CDR3 protein is CATSPGTGYNEQFF. In DNA form, the CDR3 reads TGTGCCACCAGCCCCGGGACAGGCTACAATGAGCAGTTCTTC. The chain carries TRBV15 and TRBJ2-1; 8 bases are shared with TRBD1. V lost 5 bases and J lost 3; bases outside the gene matches: 3. The CDR3 contains 14 residues. Looked up from germline, CDR1 is LNHNV and CDR2 is YYDKDF (reference sequence). Based on the CDR3 plus reference TRBV15 and TRBJ2-1, the full variable domain is DAMVIQNPRYQVTQFGKPVTLSCSQTLNHNVMYWYQQKSSQAPKLLFHYYDKDFNNEADTPDNFQSRRPNTSFCFLDIRSPGLGDTAMYLCATSPGTGYNEQFFGPGTRLTVL.

The chain employs TRBV19 and TRBJ1-5; D possibly corresponds to TRBD1 (6 bases). From germline, CDR1 is LNHDA and CDR2 SQIVND (reference sequence). V lost 2 bases, J lost 5 bases, and 19 bases lay in between. The CDR3 runs 17 residues. The DNA for the CDR3 is TGTGCCAGTAGTATAAGACAGGATCGGCGCCCCTATCAGCCCCAGCATTTT. Amino acids: CASSIRQDRRPYQPQHF.

This clone was counted a single time. The gene calls are TRBV28 and TRBJ2-5, with 13 bases aligning to TRBD2. CDR3 length: 18 residues. Unmatched junction bases numbered 10, after V lost 6 bases and J lost 0 bases. Germline V gene lookup returns CDR1 MDHEN and CDR2 SYDVKM. CDR3 sequence reads: CASSLGLAGVRYQETQYF. The DNA of the CDR3 is TGTGCCAGCAGCCTTGGACTAGCGGGGGTTCGTTACCAAGAGACCCAGTACTTC.

The rearrangement joins TRBV5-1 to TRBJ2-5; perhaps TRBD2 as D (5 bases). V was cut by 0 bases and J by 4 bases, with 10 bases left in between. The CDR3 has 14 residues. Germline V gene data show CDR1 as SGHRS and CDR2 as YFSETQ. CDR3 sequence: CASSLGSEGETQYF. CDR3 nucleotide sequence: TGCGCCAGCAGCTTGGGATCCGAGGGAGAGACCCAGTACTTC.

V gene TRBV29-1 combines with J gene TRBJ2-1; 9 bases match TRBD2. CDR3 size: 18 residues. Germline V gives CDR1 SQVTM, CDR2 ANQGSEA. The V segment lost 1 base and the J segment 7 bases; nucleotides outside the gene matches: 17. CDR3 protein: CSVEAGIGGRASRNEQFF. The CDR3 bases are TGCAGCGTTGAAGCGGGGATAGGCGGGAGGGCCTCTCGGAATGAGCAGTTCTTC.

The chain uses TRBV28 and TRBJ2-7; D might be TRBD2 (5 bases). The CDR3 has 14 amino acids. CDR1 and CDR2 from the germline V gene are MDHEN and SYDVKM. V shed 1 base and J shed 3 bases, with 10 bases lying between them. For the CDR3, the DNA is TGTGCCAGCAGTTTATTATTCCGGGACTACGAGCAGTACTTC. Translation gives CASSLLFRDYEQYF.

This clone has more than one count but fewer than ten. The V call is TRBV28, the J call TRBJ2-5; possibly TRBD2 for D (6 bases). The V gene lost 5 bases and the J gene lost 3 bases, with 16 bases spanning the gap. Germline V gene lookup returns CDR1 MDHEN and CDR2 SYDVKM. The CDR3 runs to 15 residues. The CDR3: CASSRASAGKETQYF. Written as DNA, the CDR3 is TGTGCCAGCAGTCGGGCTAGCGCGGGGAAAGAGACCCAGTACTTC.

V usage is TRBV2 and J usage is TRBJ1-1; D gene unclear. This CDR3 spans 13 amino acids. Germline V CDR1 and CDR2: SNHLY, FYNNEI. Trimming shortened V by 3 bases and J by 0 bases, and 5 bases separated the two germline ends. CDR3 DNA: TGTGCCAGCAGTGAGGAGATGAACACTGAAGCTTTCTTT. Its translation is CASSEEMNTEAFF.

This chain links TRBV10-1 with TRBJ1-2; D unclear. The CDR3 loop spans 17 amino acids. V shed 11 bases and J shed 2 bases, with 27 bases lying between them. In germline, CDR1 is WNHNN, CDR2 SYGVQD (reference sequence). CDR3 bases: TGCGCCCCAACCTCCCCCTCGTGGAGGCGAAAGAACTATGGCTACACCTTC. This translates into CAPTSPSWRRKNYGYTF.

The CDR3 loop reads CASSSRGQNTEAFF. The CDR3 nucleotides are TGCGCCAGCAGTTCCCGAGGACAGAACACTGAAGCTTTCTTT. This chain uses TRBV5-1 with TRBJ1-1, with D perhaps matching TRBD1 (5 bases). Germline lookup yields CDR1 SGHRS and CDR2 YFSETQ. The CDR3 length is 14 residues. Trimming removed 5 bases at V and 1 base at J, with 12 bases between. Full variable domain (missing parts from reference TRBV5-1 and TRBJ1-1): KAGVTQTPRYLIKTRGQQVTLSCSPISGHRSVSWYQQTPGQGLQFLFEYFSETQRNKGNFPGRFSGRQFSNSRSEMNVSTLELGDSALYLCASSSRGQNTEAFFGQGTRLTVV.

This chain connects TRBV4-3 to TRBJ2-7; 8 bases line up with TRBD1. CDR3 length: 16 amino acids. Germline CDR1 and CDR2: LGHNA and YSLEER. Trimming at V came to 0 bases and at J to 3 bases, leaving 7 bases not matched to a gene. As DNA, the CDR3 is TGCGCCAGCAGCCAAGATCGCGGGACAGGTTACTACGAGCAGTACTTC. Translated: CASSQDRGTGYYEQYF.

V gene TRBV5-1 combines with J gene TRBJ2-1, with 9 bases lining up with TRBD2. Losses at the gene ends were 0 bases for V and 4 bases for J; bases not matched to a gene: 5. The CDR3 covers 16 residues. Germline loops: CDR1 SGHRS, CDR2 YFSETQ. Here the CDR3 DNA reads TGCGCCAGCAGCTTGGGCGGGGGGGCCTCTTACAATGAGCAGTTCTTC. Translation: CASSLGGGASYNEQFF.

V gene TRBV29-1 combines with J gene TRBJ2-2; 9 positions match TRBD1. V dropped 6 bases and J dropped 7; count of bases not matched to a gene: 12. CDR3 length: 15 amino acids. Germline assignment: CDR1 SQVTM and CDR2 ANQGSEA. CDR3: CSVPRGTGSNGELFF. The CDR3 DNA follows: TGCAGCGTCCCGAGGGGGACAGGGAGTAACGGGGAGCTGTTTTTT.

The genes are TRBV7-9 and TRBJ1-5; D is unclear. This CDR3 is 14 amino acids long. CDR1 and CDR2 (germline): SEHNR, FQNEAQ (reference sequence). The V gene lost 5 bases and the J gene lost 1 base, with 9 bases spanning the gap. The CDR3 is CASSSGLSNQPQHF. Written as DNA, the CDR3 is TGTGCCAGCAGCAGCGGGTTAAGCAATCAGCCCCAGCATTTT.

The V gene is TRBV5-6, the J gene TRBJ2-1; 7 nucleotides align to TRBD2. This CDR3 comprises 12 residues. With 4 bases clipped from V and 8 bases from J, the junction kept 3 bases outside the gene matches. The V gene's germline CDR1 is SGHDT and CDR2 YYEEEE. The CDR3 region is CASSRGRDEQFF. The CDR3 coding sequence is TGTGCCAGCAGCAGAGGGAGGGATGAGCAGTTCTTC.

This clone was picked up one time. The chain is built from TRBV13 and TRBJ2-7; a weak D match, TRBD2 (6 bases). With 4 bases removed from V and 5 bases from J, the gap between germline ends came to 18 bases. CDR1 is PRHDT, CDR2 FYEKMQ, per germline (reference sequence). This CDR3 is 15 amino acids long. The CDR3 loop is CASSYPSGRIHEQYF. The CDR3 region has the DNA TGTGCCAGCAGCTACCCCAGTGGGAGGATCCACGAGCAGTACTTC.

The chain carries TRBV15 and TRBJ2-1, with TRBD2 identical over 7 bases. V trimming: 3 bases; J trimming: 9 bases; junction bases outside the gene matches: 5. CDR3 length: 13 residues. Germline V gene lookup returns CDR1 LNHNV and CDR2 YYDKDF (reference sequence). The CDR3, as DNA: TGTGCCACCAGCAGTTCAGCGGGGTCTGAGCAGTTCTTC. Translating gives CATSSSAGSEQFF. Looking up the rest from reference TRBV15 and TRBJ2-1 gives the full variable domain: DAMVIQNPRYQVTQFGKPVTLSCSQTLNHNVMYWYQQKSSQAPKLLFHYYDKDFNNEADTPDNFQSRRPNTSFCFLDIRSPGLGDTAMYLCATSSSAGSEQFFGPGTRLTVL.

The rearrangement joins TRBV5-1 to TRBJ1-2, with D possibly matching TRBD1 (6 bases). Germline CDR1 and CDR2: SGHRS and YFSETQ. The CDR3 covers 16 residues. The V and J ends lost 5 bases and 4 bases respectively, with 21 bases between them. The CDR3 sequence: CASRNEDRSEGYGYTF. CDR3 bases: TGCGCCAGCAGGAACGAAGACAGGTCCGAGGGCTATGGCTACACCTTC.

This clone was seen a handful of times. The rearrangement joins TRBV27 to TRBJ1-1; TRBD1 might be the D (5 bases). From germline, CDR1 is MNHEY and CDR2 SMNVEV (reference sequence). The CDR3 contains 14 residues. V gave up 8 bases and J gave up 1 base, with 14 bases separating them. The CDR3 coding sequence is TGTGCCAGCTCCTTCTCGACAGAGAACACTGAAGCTTTCTTT. Translation: CASSFSTENTEAFF.

This chain links TRBV5-1 with TRBJ1-6; D is perhaps TRBD1 (6 bases). With 0 bases removed from V and 0 bases from J, the gap between germline ends came to 10 bases. CDR3 length equals 17 residues. Germline CDR1 SGHRS, CDR2 YFSETQ. CDR3 region: CASSLAGQSSYNSPLHF. The CDR3 DNA reads TGCGCCAGCAGCTTGGCCGGACAGAGCTCCTATAATTCACCCCTCCACTTT.

This chain connects TRBV10-2 to TRBJ2-3; possibly TRBD2 for D (7 bases). The germline CDR1 and CDR2 sequences are WSHSY and SAAADI. The CDR3 runs to 16 residues. Trimming left V 3 bases short and J 2 bases short, with 15 bases between. The CDR3 is CASSDPRGGFTDTQYF. As DNA, the CDR3 is TGCGCCAGCAGTGACCCGAGGGGGGGATTCACAGATACGCAGTATTTT.

The chain couples TRBV27 to TRBJ1-1, with D unresolved. The CDR3 consists of 13 residues. V was shortened by 2 bases and J by 4 bases, with 8 bases between the two germline ends. From germline, CDR1 is MNHEY and CDR2 SMNVEV (reference sequence). The CDR3 is CASSLEISTEAFF. In DNA form, the CDR3 reads TGTGCCAGCAGTTTAGAGATTAGCACTGAAGCTTTCTTT.

V usage is TRBV6-4 and J usage is TRBJ2-1, with TRBD1 as a possible D gene (6 bases). Germline V gives CDR1 MRHNA, CDR2 SNTAGT. V was trimmed by 2 bases and J by 2 bases, leaving 13 bases between them. The CDR3 loop spans 16 amino acids. The CDR3 loop is CASSDGRGAAYNEQFF. DNA for the CDR3: TGTGCCAGCAGTGACGGCAGGGGTGCGGCCTACAATGAGCAGTTCTTC.

The genes are TRBV6-5 and TRBJ1-4; D is uncertain. Trimming cost V 0 bases and J 4 bases, with 9 bases left between them. This CDR3 spans 15 amino acids. The V gene's germline CDR1 is MNHEY and CDR2 SVGAGI. The CDR3 DNA is TGTGCCAGCAGTTACTCCGGGTCATTTAATGAAAAACTGTTTTTT. It specifies CASSYSGSFNEKLFF.

V is TRBV28 and J is TRBJ2-1; TRBD2 matches 10 bases. CDR3 length equals 15 residues. Trimming cost V 3 bases and J 6 bases; bases outside gene matches: 5. Looked up from germline, CDR1 is MDHEN and CDR2 is SYDVKM. CDR3 sequence reads: CASSFIGTSVNEQFF. CDR3 coding DNA: TGTGCCAGCAGTTTTATTGGGACTAGCGTCAATGAGCAGTTCTTC.

CDR3 DNA sequence: TGCGCCAGCAGCCCACGGGACAGGGGGACACACTCCTATAATTCACCCCTCCACTTT. Amino acids: CASSPRDRGTHSYNSPLHF. This chain joins TRBV5-1 and TRBJ1-6; 11 bases agree with TRBD1. Trimming cost V 4 bases and J 0 bases; bases outside gene matches: 9. This CDR3 region has 19 residues. Germline CDR1 SGHRS, CDR2 YFSETQ.

This chain links TRBV5-4 with TRBJ2-2, with D possibly matching TRBD2 (6 bases). Germline CDR1 SGHNT, CDR2 YYREEE (reference sequence). CDR3 size: 16 residues. With 0 bases removed from V and 2 bases from J, the gap between germline ends came to 11 bases. The DNA of the CDR3 is TGTGCCAGCAGCTTGGTTGGGACTGTTAACACCGGGGAGCTGTTTTTT. Amino acids: CASSLVGTVNTGELFF.